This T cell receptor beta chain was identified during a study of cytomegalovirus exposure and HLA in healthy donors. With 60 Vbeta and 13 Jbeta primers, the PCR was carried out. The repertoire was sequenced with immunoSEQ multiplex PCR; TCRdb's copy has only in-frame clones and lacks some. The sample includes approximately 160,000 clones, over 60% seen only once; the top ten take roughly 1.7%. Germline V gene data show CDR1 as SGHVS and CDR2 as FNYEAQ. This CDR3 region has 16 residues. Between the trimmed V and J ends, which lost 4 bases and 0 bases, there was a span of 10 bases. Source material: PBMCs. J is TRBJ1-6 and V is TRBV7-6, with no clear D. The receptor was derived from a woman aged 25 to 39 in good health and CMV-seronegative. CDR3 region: CASSSTPSSYNSPLHF. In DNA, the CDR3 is TGTGCCAGCAGCTCAACCCCGAGCTCCTATAATTCACCCCTCCACTTT. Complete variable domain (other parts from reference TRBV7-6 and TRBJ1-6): GAGVSQSPRYKVTKRGQDVALRCDPISGHVSLYWYRQALGQGPEFLTYFNYEAQQDKSGLPNDRFSAERPEGSISTLTIQRTEQRDSAMYRCASSSTPSSYNSPLHFGNGTRLTVT.